This T cell receptor (beta chain) was retrieved from a study of T cell responses to AZD1222 COVID-19 vaccine. At the level of the study: Whether given at about 4 or about 12 weeks, second doses were pooled.

The table lists this clone with a few counts. Its antigen is not known. Produced via immunoSEQ multiplex PCR; TCRdb's table is partial and in-frame only. Here the sample spans 70,000 to 80,000 clones, about nine tenths being singletons. Whole-study results and caveats: Clonal diversity was possibly underestimated, and white British individuals and females predominated among donors.

This CDR3 has 14 residues. Trimming took off 6 bases at V and 2 bases at J, with 11 bases between the two ends. In germline, CDR1 is MNHEY, CDR2 SVGAGI. The rearrangement uses TRBV6-5 and TRBJ2-1; perhaps TRBD2 as D (7 bases). The TCR sequence derives from an adult in good health. The sample here was peripheral blood, taken on day 0 of AZD1222 vaccination. CDR3 in amino acids: CASRKRDTYNEQFF. CDR3 nucleotides: TGTGCCAGCAGAAAGCGGGACACCTACAATGAGCAGTTCTTC.